The rows below give T cell receptor beta chains drawn from one sample of a study of T cell repertoires in cytomegalovirus infection. From the reads, TCRdb called clonotypes with MiXCR, one entry per CDR3 protein. The table shows under 500,000 distinct CDR3 sequences, with about 39% occurring only once. For these TCRs, the target antigens are not known. Sequenced here: cultured PBMCs, sampled from culture after CMV antigen stimulation. Receptor source: a human donor in good health (CMV status not recorded). Some clones in this sample may be carry-over from other donors' samples. CDR3s include the opening cysteine and the closing phenylalanine or tryptophan. The D gene is left open where the match is weak. Clone sizes are given selectively: once, few, many, or a class where the clone is expanded.

>.|TRBV6-6|few|TRBJ2-7
CATEPPGIPGEQYF
TGTGCCACCGAACCCCCGGGGATCCCTGGGGAGCAGTACTTC
>.|TRBV27|.|TRBJ1-6
CASSSRPGSLHF
TGTGCCAGCAGTAGCAGGCCGGGTTCCCTCCACTTT
>.|TRBV7-2|few|TRBJ2-7
CASSRLRGLSYEQYF
TGTGCCAGCAGCCGCTTAAGGGGACTCTCCTACGAGCAGTACTTC
>.|TRBV11-3|once|TRBJ2-1
CASSAQLGVNEQFF
TGTGCCAGCAGCGCCCAACTTGGGGTGAATGAGCAGTTCTTC
>.|TRBV20-1|.|TRBJ1-4
CSARASRLNDKLFF
TGCAGTGCTAGAGCCTCCCGGCTAAATGACAAACTGTTTTTT
>.|TRBV7-2|.|TRBJ2-2
CASRLRTVSRANTGELFF
TGTGCCAGCAGGCTCCGGACTGTATCCCGAGCGAACACCGGGGAGCTGTTTTTT
>TRBD1|TRBV7-9|few|TRBJ2-2
CASSSLTGGFKSGELFF
TGTGCCAGCAGCTCGCTGACAGGGGGCTTTAAATCCGGGGAGCTGTTTTTT
>.|TRBV4-1|few|TRBJ2-7
CASSQEKGSASYEQYF
TGCGCCAGCAGCCAAGAGAAAGGTTCAGCATCCTACGAGCAGTACTTC
>TRBD2|TRBV28|.|TRBJ2-3
CASSPTGGLLDTQYF
TGTGCCAGCAGTCCTACGGGGGGGCTTTTAGATACGCAGTATTTT
>.|TRBV6-6|few|TRBJ1-6
CASSYRGPSNSPLHF
TGTGCCAGCAGTTATCGCGGACCCTCCAATTCACCCCTCCACTTT
>TRBD1|TRBV5-1|few|TRBJ2-2
CASSLNRGDDTGELFF
TGCGCCAGCAGCTTAAACAGGGGCGACGACACCGGGGAGCTGTTTTTT
>.|TRBV15|.|TRBJ1-2
CATSRGVDEDYHGYTF
TGTGCCACCAGCAGAGGTGTTGACGAGGATTATCATGGCTACACCTTC
>TRBD2|TRBV5-6|.|TRBJ2-3
CASSSPHGGAGATDTQYF
TGTGCCAGCAGCTCACCCCACGGGGGAGCGGGGGCCACAGATACGCAGTATTTT
>.|TRBV6-2/TRBV6-3|.|TRBJ2-2
CASSSTLYTGELFF
TGTGCCAGCAGTTCAACCCTCTACACCGGGGAGCTGTTTTTT
>.|TRBV2|.|TRBJ2-7
CASWGGVPYEQYF
TGTGCCAGCTGGGGCGGAGTACCCTACGAGCAGTACTTC
>.|TRBV5-4|once|TRBJ1-2
CASKSTGGYGYTF
TGTGCCAGCAAGTCGACAGGTGGCTATGGCTACACCTTC
>.|TRBV7-8|few|TRBJ2-1
CASTSSERNEQFF
TGTGCCAGCACCTCCAGCGAGCGCAATGAGCAGTTCTTC
>.|TRBV10-3|.|TRBJ1-2
CAISESIGDGYTF
TGTGCCATCAGTGAGTCGATAGGGGATGGCTACACCTTC
>.|TRBV11-2|once|TRBJ2-5
CASSLDRTGTQYF
TGTGCCAGCAGCTTAGATAGGACCGGGACCCAGTACTTC